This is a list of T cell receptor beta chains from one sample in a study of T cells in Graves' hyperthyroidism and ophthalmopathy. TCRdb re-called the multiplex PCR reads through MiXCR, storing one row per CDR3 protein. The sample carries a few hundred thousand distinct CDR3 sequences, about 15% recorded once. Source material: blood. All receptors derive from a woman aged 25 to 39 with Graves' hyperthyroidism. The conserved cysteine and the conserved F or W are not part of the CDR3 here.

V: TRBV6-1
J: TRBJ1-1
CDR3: ASSRTGGDMNTEAF

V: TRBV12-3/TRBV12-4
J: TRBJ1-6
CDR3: ASSTGGGTPLH

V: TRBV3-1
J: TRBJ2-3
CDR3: ASQGHMTDTQY

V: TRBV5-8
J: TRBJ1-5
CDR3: ASSTGATGSNQPQH

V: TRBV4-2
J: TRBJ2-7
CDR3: ASSQEGTGVAYEQY

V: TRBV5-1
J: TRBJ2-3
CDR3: AGSSPSGTDTDTQY

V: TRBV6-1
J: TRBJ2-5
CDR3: ASSVLPGAGAMGETQY

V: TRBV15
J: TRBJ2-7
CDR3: ATSSHKPGAGEQY

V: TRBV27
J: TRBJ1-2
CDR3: ASSDRRKGYGYT

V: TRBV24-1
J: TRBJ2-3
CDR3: ATSESRASGSTDTQY

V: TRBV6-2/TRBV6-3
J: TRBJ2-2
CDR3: ASRVAYRITGELF

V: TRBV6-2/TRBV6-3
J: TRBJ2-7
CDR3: ASSRDMPAYEQY

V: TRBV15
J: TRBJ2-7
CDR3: ATRTSGLAAYEQY

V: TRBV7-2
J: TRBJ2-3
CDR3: ASSLSAGGATDTQY

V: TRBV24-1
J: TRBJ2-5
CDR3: ATGETGGNIRY

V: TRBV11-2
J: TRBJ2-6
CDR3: ASSLEWTSGSLAGANVLT

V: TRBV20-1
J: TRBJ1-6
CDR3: SASRGVGRDNSPLH

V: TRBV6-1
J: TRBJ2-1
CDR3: ASSAHSSARAYNEQF

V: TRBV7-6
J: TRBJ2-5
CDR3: ASSLSVRLQETQY

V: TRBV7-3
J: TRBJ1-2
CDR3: ASSLSRETLRGYT

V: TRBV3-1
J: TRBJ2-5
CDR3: ASSQVMGRETQY

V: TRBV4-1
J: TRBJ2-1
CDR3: ASSQGSSGGNEQF

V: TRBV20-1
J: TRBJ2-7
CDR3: SVVGSGTSGYEQY

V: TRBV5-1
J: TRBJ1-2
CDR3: ASSLVDHGDGYT

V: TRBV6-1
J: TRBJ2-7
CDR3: ASRLPGRYEQY

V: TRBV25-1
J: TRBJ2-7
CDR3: ASSEYRQGRSYEQY

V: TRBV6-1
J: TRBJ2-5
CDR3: ASSTRETQY

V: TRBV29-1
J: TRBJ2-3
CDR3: SYYQGGSDTQY

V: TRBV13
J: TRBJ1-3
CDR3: ASSTPDRMPEGNTIY

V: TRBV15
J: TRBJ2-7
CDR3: ATSRDRVGSSYEQY